One and the same sample provided the 22 T cell receptor beta chains below, sequenced in a study of cytomegalovirus exposure and HLA in healthy donors. Clones were read by immunoSEQ multiplex PCR, and TCRdb kept only the in-frame ones, dropping some. Of some 170,000 clones in the sample, 85% to 90% were seen once. The specimen was PBMCs. The source is a woman in her 30s in good health and CMV-seronegative.

The chain joins TRBV7-9 to TRBJ2-7; 9 bases agree with TRBD1. The trim removed 3 bases at V and 4 bases at J, leaving 4 bases unmatched. CDR1 and CDR2 (germline): SEHNR, FQNEAQ (reference sequence). This CDR3 contains 14 residues. The CDR3 nucleotides read TGTGCCAGCAGCTTGGGACAGGGTGCGTACGAGCAGTACTTC. Its protein product is CASSLGQGAYEQYF.

This clone was recorded only once. This sequence joins TRBV7-6 and TRBJ1-3; no clear D. This CDR3 is built from 15 residues. The germline V and J ends were trimmed by 3 bases and 0 bases, with 9 bases remaining between them. The germline V gene encodes CDR1 SGHVS and CDR2 FNYEAQ. The CDR3, as DNA: TGTGCCAGCAGCTTGGAGGGCCGCTCTGGAAACACCATATATTTT. Translated: CASSLEGRSGNTIYF.

The V call is TRBV10-1, the J call TRBJ2-3; D may correspond to TRBD1 or TRBD2 (5 bases each). Germline-derived CDR1 and CDR2 are WNHNN and SYGVQD (reference sequence). The CDR3 is made up of 14 amino acids. Trimming left V 6 bases short and J 2 bases short, with 12 bases between. The CDR3 is CASRRGESTDTQYF. In DNA, the CDR3 is TGCGCCAGCAGGAGGGGCGAATCCACAGATACGCAGTATTTT.

The chain employs TRBV27 and TRBJ2-1; D may be TRBD1 or TRBD2 (5 bases each). CDR3 length equals 15 residues. Germline CDR1 MNHEY, CDR2 SMNVEV (reference sequence). V was pared by 6 bases and J by 5 bases, with 17 bases between. The CDR3 sequence is CASRPLGDPDNEQFF. CDR3 sequence (DNA): TGTGCCAGCAGACCGCTGGGGGATCCAGACAATGAGCAGTTCTTC.

This clone has more than one count but fewer than ten. The chain combines TRBV4-3 with TRBJ2-2; D may be TRBD1 (6 bases). CDR1 is LGHNA, CDR2 YSLEER, per germline. There are 15 residues in the CDR3. Trimming shortened V by 0 bases and J by 4 bases, and 9 bases separated the two germline ends. The CDR3, as DNA: TGCGCCAGCAGCCAAGATCGACAGGTCACCGGGGAGCTGTTTTTT. The encoded protein is CASSQDRQVTGELFF.

This clone was counted only a few times. The chain links TRBV7-3 to TRBJ2-1; 7 bases align to TRBD1. The V gene end was trimmed by 1 base and the J gene end by 7 bases; junction bases not matched to a gene: 7. The CDR3 spans 15 residues. Germline V gene lookup returns CDR1 SGHTA and CDR2 FQGTGA. In DNA form, the CDR3 reads TGTGCCAGCAGCTTAAATCAAGGGGGCCCGAATGAGCAGTTCTTC. Its protein product is CASSLNQGGPNEQFF.

The chain couples TRBV4-1 to TRBJ2-3; TRBD2 might be the D (7 bases). From germline, CDR1 is MGHRA and CDR2 YSYEKL. Trimming took off 0 bases at V and 2 bases at J, with 18 bases between the two ends. The CDR3 loop spans 18 amino acids. CDR3 DNA sequence: TGCGCCAGCAGCCAAGAACGGCCGTTGCGGGGGCACACAGATACGCAGTATTTT. This encodes CASSQERPLRGHTDTQYF.

The chain joins TRBV5-6 to TRBJ1-2; tentatively, D is TRBD1 (6 bases). The CDR3 sequence is 15 residues long. With 3 bases removed from V and 4 bases from J, the gap between germline ends came to 16 bases. Germline V gene sequence: CDR1 SGHDT, CDR2 YYEEEE. Here the CDR3 DNA reads TGTGCCAGCAGCTCCTACAGGGAAGACGGCTATGGCTACACCTTC. This encodes CASSSYREDGYGYTF.

This clone has only a few counts. J is TRBJ2-7 and V is TRBV7-3; either TRBD1 or TRBD2 may fit D (6 bases each). The CDR3 extends over 15 amino acids. The germline V and J ends were trimmed by 2 bases and 3 bases, with 14 bases remaining between them. Germline CDR1 is SGHTA and CDR2 is FQGTGA. CDR3 in DNA: TGTGCCAGCAGCTTAGATTCTGGGGGGCTCTACGAGCAGTACTTC. It specifies CASSLDSGGLYEQYF.

The chain has TRBV7-9 and TRBJ2-7; 8 bases align to TRBD2. V trimming: 2 bases; J trimming: 3 bases; junction bases outside the gene matches: 0. The CDR3 length is 13 residues. Per the germline V gene, CDR1 is SEHNR and CDR2 is FQNEAQ (reference sequence). CDR3 loop: CASSLLAGYEQYF. CDR3 coding DNA: TGTGCCAGCAGCTTACTAGCGGGCTACGAGCAGTACTTC.

The chain combines TRBV2 with TRBJ2-3; a weak D match, TRBD1 (5 bases). The CDR3 totals 15 residues. CDR1 and CDR2 from the germline V gene are SNHLY and FYNNEI. The germline V and J ends were trimmed by 2 bases and 4 bases, with 13 bases remaining between them. CDR3 protein: CASSERWQGPDTQYF. CDR3 in DNA: TGTGCCAGCAGTGAAAGGTGGCAGGGTCCAGATACGCAGTATTTT.

The J gene is TRBJ2-3, the V gene TRBV7-9, with D perhaps TRBD1 (5 bases). CDR3 size: 14 residues. Per germline, CDR1 SEHNR and CDR2 FQNEAQ (reference sequence). Trimming removed 5 bases from V and 4 bases from J, with 13 bases in between. The CDR3 sequence is CASSLAGIADTQYF. DNA for the CDR3: TGTGCCAGCAGCCTCGCAGGGATAGCAGATACGCAGTATTTT.

The rearrangement links TRBV28 to TRBJ2-5, with 10 nucleotides matching TRBD1. Germline V gives CDR1 MDHEN, CDR2 SYDVKM. V lost 7 bases and J lost 9; bases outside the gene matches: 8. The CDR3 is 13 residues long. The CDR3 sequence is CASIPGGTGAQYF. The CDR3 coding sequence is TGTGCCAGCATCCCTGGGGGGACAGGGGCCCAGTACTTC.

This clone was seen a few times. The rearrangement joins TRBV2 to TRBJ2-6; no clear D gene. The V and J ends lost 4 bases and 0 bases respectively, with 7 bases between them. Germline-derived CDR1 and CDR2 are SNHLY and FYNNEI. The CDR3 runs 15 residues. The CDR3, as DNA: TGTGCCAGCAGTGGCTCGAGCTCTGGGGCCAACGTCCTGACTTTC. It encodes CASSGSSSGANVLTF.

The chain carries TRBV28 and TRBJ1-1; 11 nucleotides line up with TRBD1. With V trimmed by 3 bases and J by 4 bases, 4 bases remained unmatched. Germline values: CDR1 MDHEN, CDR2 SYDVKM. This CDR3 comprises 15 residues. CDR3 in amino acids: CASSFLGTGGTEAFF. The CDR3 DNA follows: TGTGCCAGCAGTTTTTTGGGGACAGGGGGCACTGAAGCTTTCTTT.

This clone was observed a single time. The chain employs TRBV29-1 and TRBJ2-1; D is unresolved. Germline V gives CDR1 SQVTM, CDR2 ANQGSEA. V lost 5 bases, J lost 1 base, and 12 bases lay in between. The CDR3 consists of 14 residues. The CDR3 loop is CSVRPGGSYNEQFF. CDR3 coding DNA: TGCAGCGTTAGACCGGGTGGATCCTACAATGAGCAGTTCTTC.

V is TRBV29-1 and J is TRBJ2-7; 10 bases map to TRBD1. V dropped 7 bases and J dropped 2; count of bases not matched to a gene: 11. The germline V gene has CDR1 SQVTM and CDR2 ANQGSEA. The CDR3 contains 15 residues. The CDR3 here is CSALTDRGRTYEQYF. In nucleotides, the CDR3 is TGCAGCGCCTTGACCGACAGGGGGCGTACCTACGAGCAGTACTTC.

This chain connects TRBV18 to TRBJ1-1; 7 nucleotides line up with TRBD1. This CDR3 is built from 14 residues. Germline-derived CDR1 and CDR2 are KGHSH and LQKENI. The J segment lost 5 bases and the V segment lost 6 bases, leaving 9 bases of the junction unmatched. Here the CDR3 DNA reads TGTGCCAGCTCGTCGTCTACAGGGGATACTGAAGCTTTCTTT. Amino acids: CASSSSTGDTEAFF.

The rearrangement joins TRBV28 to TRBJ2-7; weak D call: TRBD2 (6 bases). In germline, CDR1 is MDHEN, CDR2 SYDVKM. Trimming left V 8 bases short and J 3 bases short, with 14 bases between. The CDR3 is 13 residues long. The CDR3 bases are TGTGCCAGCGGTTGGGTCGGGAGCTACGAGCAGTACTTC. Protein: CASGWVGSYEQYF.

The rearrangement uses TRBV7-3 and TRBJ2-7, with D possibly TRBD1 on 5 matching bases. Germline V gene data show CDR1 as SGHTA and CDR2 as FQGTGA. With 5 bases removed from V and 6 bases from J, the gap between germline ends came to 14 bases. CDR3 length: 13 amino acids. The CDR3 spells CASSPGLAGEQYF. The DNA for the CDR3 is TGTGCCAGCAGCCCAGGGCTGGCCGGCGAGCAGTACTTC.

The J gene is TRBJ1-5, the V gene TRBV6-1; TRBD1 aligns across 7 bases. The length of the CDR3 is 15 residues. V lost 5 bases, J lost 3 bases, and 7 bases stayed unmatched. Germline V CDR1 and CDR2: MNHNS, SASEGT. CDR3 nucleotides: TGTGCCAGCAGTTGGACAGGAGCATACAATCAGCCCCAGCATTTT. This gives the protein CASSWTGAYNQPQHF.

The V call is TRBV2, the J call TRBJ2-5; D remains ambiguous. CDR1 SNHLY and CDR2 FYNNEI come from the germline V gene. The V gene lost 9 bases and the J gene lost 3 bases, with 14 bases spanning the gap. The CDR3 runs to 13 residues. The CDR3 here is CASRRTAKETQYF. Written as DNA, the CDR3 is TGTGCCAGTCGAAGGACGGCCAAAGAGACCCAGTACTTC.